One and the same sample provided the 3 T cell receptor beta chains below, sequenced in a study of early T cells in non-severe SARS-CoV-2 infection (dated by TCRdb to the early 2020s). The library was generated by 5' RACE. Sequencing took place on a NextSeq 500. TCRdb itself trimmed the public reads at Q25 with fastp, ran MiXCR and retained productive beta chains. Merged by CDR3 protein, the rows form single entries marked with the most common genes and DNA. For this sample there are 53,000 or so distinct CDR3 sequences; approximately 8.1% appear just once. 5.8% of the sample is taken by the ten largest. The sequencing input was whole blood. The receptor set was obtained from an adult who was a healthcare worker with PCR-confirmed SARS-CoV-2 infection or an uninfected control (not recorded which).

This clonotype came up a few times. The chain combines TRBV18 with TRBJ2-3, with 13 bases aligning to TRBD2. Losses at the gene ends were 4 bases for V and 10 bases for J; bases not matched to a gene: 11. The V gene's germline CDR1 is KGHSH and CDR2 LQKENI. This CDR3 is built from 16 residues. This CDR3 is CASSLTSGGDSTAQYF. In DNA form, the CDR3 reads TGTGCCAGCTCACTTACTAGCGGGGGGGACTCCACGGCGCAGTATTTT.

This clonotype has a count of ten or more. This rearrangement joins TRBV5-1 to TRBJ1-6; D is perhaps TRBD1 (5 bases). The CDR3 totals 18 residues. Deletions cut 3 bases from V and 4 bases from J, with 20 bases between. Germline CDR1 reads SGHRS; CDR2 reads YFSETQ. This chain's CDR3 is CASSSGKIGDWYNSPLHF. As DNA, the CDR3 is TGCGCCAGCAGCTCAGGGAAGATTGGGGATTGGTATAATTCACCCCTCCACTTT.

The sample holds many counts of this clonotype. V gene TRBV12-3 or TRBV12-4 combines with J gene TRBJ1-5; no definite D call. The V end lost 4 bases, the J end lost 3 bases, and 10 bases lay between the germline ends. There are 14 residues in the CDR3. The chain's CDR3 is CASSWTASNQPQHF. CDR3 nucleotides: TGTGCCAGCAGTTGGACGGCGTCCAATCAGCCCCAGCATTTT.